Each of the 16 T cell receptor beta chains below was sequenced from the same sample in a study of blood T cell repertoires in COVID-19. The data were produced by immunoSEQ multiplex PCR, yet TCRdb's version contains in-frame clones alone and is incomplete. In the table there are about 210,000 clones, approximately 80% of which are singletons. Input material: PBMCs or T cells enriched from blood (not recorded which). These TCRs come from a woman between 50 and 59 years old with acute COVID-19.

J is TRBJ1-5 and V is TRBV28, with D unresolved. V was clipped by 3 bases and J by 1 base, with 10 bases between them. The CDR3 is 15 residues long. Germline-derived CDR1 and CDR2 are MDHEN and SYDVKM. The CDR3 nucleotides read TGTGCCAGCAGTTTGAGGGTGGGCAGCAATCAGCCCCAGCATTTT. It translates to CASSLRVGSNQPQHF.

V is TRBV3-1 (or the pseudogene TRBV3-2) and J is TRBJ1-4, with D hard to call. CDR1 and CDR2 from the germline V gene are LGHDT and YNNKEL (reference sequence). The germline V and J ends were trimmed by 3 bases and 10 bases, with 15 bases remaining between them. This CDR3 has 14 residues. The CDR3 protein is CASSQTIPWAKLFF. The CDR3 region has the DNA TGTGCCAGCAGCCAGACGATACCCTGGGCAAAACTGTTTTTT.

V gene TRBV27 combines with J gene TRBJ2-1; 9 bases match TRBD2. CDR3 length equals 17 residues. Per germline, CDR1 MNHEY and CDR2 SMNVEV (reference sequence). Unmatched junction bases numbered 16, after V lost 5 bases and J lost 8 bases. The CDR3 region is CASSPPYSGRFDDEQFF. CDR3 coding DNA: TGTGCCAGCAGTCCCCCTTATAGCGGGAGATTCGACGATGAGCAGTTCTTC.

V is TRBV19 and J is TRBJ2-7, with 8 positions matching TRBD1. This CDR3 contains 13 residues. Germline V gives CDR1 LNHDA, CDR2 SQIVND (reference sequence). With 6 bases clipped from V and 7 bases from J, the junction kept 8 bases outside the gene matches. The CDR3 bases are TGTGCCAGTAGACCGACAGGGGTGAGGGAGCAGTACTTC. Translated: CASRPTGVREQYF.

The chain combines TRBV5-1 with TRBJ1-4; D is ambiguous. The CDR3 spans 15 residues. Per the germline V gene, CDR1 is SGHRS and CDR2 is YFSETQ. The germline V and J ends were trimmed by 0 bases and 0 bases, with 6 bases remaining between them. The CDR3, as DNA: TGCGCCAGCAGCTTGGCGGACTCAACTAATGAAAAACTGTTTTTT. It encodes CASSLADSTNEKLFF.

This clone has a handful of counts. The sample has other DNA sequences that encode this CDR3 too. V usage is TRBV28 and J usage is TRBJ2-7; TRBD1 matches 7 bases. Germline assignment: CDR1 MDHEN and CDR2 SYDVKM. This CDR3 region has 13 residues. V lost 5 bases, J lost 0 bases, and 1 base stayed unmatched. The CDR3 sequence: CASSGDSSYEQYF. CDR3 nucleotides: TGTGCCAGCAGTGGGGACAGCTCCTACGAGCAGTACTTC.

The chain uses TRBV6-6 and TRBJ2-7, with D tentatively TRBD1 (7 bases). Germline CDR1 reads MNHNY; CDR2 reads SVGAGI (reference sequence). This CDR3 has 17 amino acids. The V gene lost 5 bases and the J gene lost 7 bases, with 27 bases spanning the gap. CDR3 in amino acids: CASSHLGGTDRFLEQYF. For the CDR3, the DNA is TGTGCCAGCAGTCACCTAGGGGGGACAGACCGCTTCCTAGAGCAGTACTTC.

This clone appeared a few times. This chain uses TRBV5-8 with TRBJ1-4, with 9 bases identical to TRBD1. Germline V lookup: CDR1 SGHTS, CDR2 YDEGEE. V was clipped by 4 bases and J by 5 bases; unmatched bases: 3. The CDR3 runs to 14 residues. The DNA for the CDR3 is TGTGCCAGCAGCGACGGACAGGGGAATGAAAAACTGTTTTTT. Protein product: CASSDGQGNEKLFF.

The chain uses TRBV29-1 and TRBJ2-3, with D possibly being TRBD1 (6 bases). Trimming took 4 bases from V and 4 from J, leaving 9 bases between them. This CDR3 has 12 amino acids. From germline, CDR1 is SQVTM and CDR2 ANQGSEA. The CDR3 region is CSVVQGSDTQYF. Here the CDR3 DNA reads TGCAGCGTTGTGCAGGGGTCAGATACGCAGTATTTT.

V usage is TRBV5-5 and J usage is TRBJ2-7; 7 bases are a match to TRBD2. V lost 1 base to trimming and J lost 3 bases; unmatched junction nucleotides: 7. CDR1 is SGHKS, CDR2 YYEKEE, per germline (reference sequence). The CDR3 covers 15 residues. CDR3 DNA: TGTGCCAGCAGCTTGACCCTAGCGGACAACTACGAGCAGTACTTC. Amino acids: CASSLTLADNYEQYF.

The chain is built from TRBV7-2 and TRBJ2-3; D call uncertain. The CDR3 totals 13 residues. V dropped 2 bases and J dropped 4 bases, with 7 bases sitting between them. The germline CDR1 and CDR2 sequences are SGHTA and FQGNSA. The CDR3 loop reads CASSLFGADTQYF. In DNA, the CDR3 is TGTGCCAGCAGCTTATTCGGAGCAGATACGCAGTATTTT. Full variable domain (missing parts from reference TRBV7-2 and TRBJ2-3): GAGVSQSPSNKVTEKGKDVELRCDPISGHTALYWYRQSLGQGLEFLIYFQGNSAPDKSGLPSDRFSAERTGGSVSTLTIQRTQQEDSAVYLCASSLFGADTQYFGPGTRLTVL.

V is TRBV21-1 and J is TRBJ2-5; the table's D call of TRBD1 was not tested on the DNA. TRBV21-1 is a known pseudogene. This CDR3 comprises 17 residues. DNA of the CDR3: TGTGCCAGCAGCAAACACCGGGACAGGATTATTGTGGAGACCCAGTACTTC. It is translated as CASSKHRDRIIVETQYF.

This chain links TRBV5-1 with TRBJ2-5; the D gene is possibly TRBD1 (6 bases). Germline-derived CDR1 and CDR2 are SGHRS and YFSETQ. This CDR3 is 14 amino acids long. Trimming took 4 bases from V and 1 from J, leaving 11 bases between them. CDR3 DNA sequence: TGCGCCAGCAGCCCGGACAGAGTCCAAGAGACCCAGTACTTC. Translating it yields CASSPDRVQETQYF.

The rearrangement links TRBV5-4 to TRBJ2-2, with 7 bases lining up with TRBD2. The V gene's germline CDR1 is SGHNT and CDR2 YYREEE (reference sequence). The CDR3 has 16 amino acids. The ends lost 3 bases at V and 1 base at J; junction bases unmatched: 6. In DNA, the CDR3 is TGTGCCAGCAGCTCCCCCGGGACTAAGAACACCGGGGAGCTGTTTTTT. Its translation: CASSSPGTKNTGELFF.

CDR3 in DNA: TGTGCCAGCCGAACCGGACTAGCTACCACAGATACGCAGTATTTT. Its translation: CASRTGLATTDTQYF. The chain links TRBV9 to TRBJ2-3; 8 bases agree with TRBD2. J gave up 2 bases and V 7 bases, and 9 bases lay outside the gene matches. Germline CDR1 SGDLS, CDR2 YYNGEE. The CDR3 has 15 residues.

The rearrangement links TRBV23-1 to TRBJ2-7; 10 nucleotides line up with TRBD2. TRBV23-1 is assigned to the ORF class and has an uncertain function. This CDR3 is 19 amino acids long. The J segment lost 3 bases and the V segment lost 0 bases, leaving 14 bases of the junction unmatched. CDR3 DNA: TGCGCCAGCAGTCAATCGGCTAGCGGGAGTTCCAACCCTTACTACGAGCAGTACTTC. This codes for CASSQSASGSSNPYYEQYF.